The clone carrying this T cell receptor (beta chain) was observed many times. The data stem from a study of T-cell reconstitution after alpha-beta-depleted transplantation in children. The germline V gene encodes CDR1 SEHNR and CDR2 FQNEAQ (reference sequence). V lost 6 bases and J 1 base, leaving 14 bases between the germline ends. This CDR3 contains 15 residues. Preparation of the TCRbeta library was carried out with unique molecular identifiers. A single record per CDR3 protein comes from TCRdb applying MiXCR to the PCR reads. Among hundreds of thousands of distinct CDR3 sequences, about 21% were seen once, and the ten largest hold around an eighth.

The J gene is TRBJ2-3, the V gene TRBV7-9, with a tentative D call TRBD1 (5 bases). This TCR was sampled from a boy under two years old who had a stem cell transplant for acute myeloid leukemia, so the T cells may come from the graft donor. The sample here was PBMCs, mostly from graft donor cells, taken 360 days after TCRalphabeta/CD19-depleted stem cell transplant. As DNA, the CDR3 is TGTGCCAGCAGTGGGGCGGTAGGTGGCACAGATACGCAGTATTTT. Its translation is CASSGAVGGTDTQYF.